These 21 T cell receptor beta chains were sequenced from one sample in a study of monozygotic twins with inflammatory bowel disease. TCRdb derives one entry per CDR3 protein from the 5' RACE reads, leaving out DNA. This table lists under 350,000 distinct CDR3 sequences. The specimen sequenced was blood. The receptors stem from a human donor with ulcerative colitis or Crohn's disease, or a healthy co-twin of an affected twin (not recorded which).

The chain carries TRBV12-3 or TRBV12-4 and TRBJ2-7; TCRdb proposes TRBD1, but this gene call is untestable without DNA. CDR3 size: 14 residues. The CDR3 protein is CASGSRGAEYEQYF.

The rearrangement joins TRBV6-5 to TRBJ1-6. The CDR3 runs 16 residues. Germline V lookup: CDR1 MNHEY, CDR2 SVGAGI. CDR3 amino acids: CASSYSGIKPNSPLHF.

This chain connects TRBV20-1 to TRBJ1-3. The CDR3 is made up of 12 amino acids. The germline CDR1 and CDR2 sequences are DFQATT and SNEGSKA (reference sequence). This CDR3 is CSARFLGNTIYF.

This chain connects TRBV20-1 to TRBJ2-1. Per the germline V gene, CDR1 is DFQATT and CDR2 is SNEGSKA (reference sequence). This CDR3 has 11 amino acids. This CDR3 reads CSARVSQQQFF.

The chain has TRBV20-1 and TRBJ1-4; TCRdb's D gene call, TRBD1, goes unchecked for lack of DNA. CDR3 length: 11 residues. Germline CDR1 is DFQATT and CDR2 is SNEGSKA (reference sequence). This chain's CDR3 is CSPGFNEKLFF.

The genes are TRBV5-4 and TRBJ1-1. The CDR3 consists of 15 residues. Germline V gives CDR1 SGHNT, CDR2 YYREEE (reference sequence). CDR3 region: CASSLKAPMNTEAFF.

This chain uses TRBV29-1 with TRBJ2-6; TCRdb designates TRBD1, a call that cannot be tested without DNA. The CDR3 has 18 amino acids. CDR1 SQVTM and CDR2 ANQGSEA come from the germline V gene. The CDR3 sequence is CSVLPLDRGQNGANVLTF.

The V and J genes are TRBV29-1 and TRBJ2-2; the TCRdb call, TRBD2, lacks DNA for checking. This CDR3 spans 17 amino acids. CDR1 and CDR2 from the germline V gene are SQVTM and ANQGSEA. This CDR3 is CSVVPRPGLQNTGELFF.

The chain carries TRBV20-1 and TRBJ1-4. This CDR3 contains 14 residues. The germline V gene has CDR1 DFQATT and CDR2 SNEGSKA (reference sequence). The CDR3 sequence is CSATKGGTNEKLFF.

The rearrangement joins TRBV20-1 to TRBJ2-7; TCRdb outputs TRBD2, but without DNA this stays unchecked. Germline values: CDR1 DFQATT, CDR2 SNEGSKA (reference sequence). There are 14 residues in the CDR3. The CDR3 here is CSASSGRVPYEQYF.

CDR3 residues: CSAKGLAANTGELFF. This chain connects TRBV20-1 to TRBJ2-2; TCRdb's D gene call, TRBD2, goes unchecked for lack of DNA. Germline CDR1 is DFQATT and CDR2 is SNEGSKA (reference sequence). This CDR3 has 15 residues.

J is TRBJ2-6 and V is TRBV6-5; TCRdb's assignment of TRBD1 cannot be checked, as there is no DNA. The CDR3 is made up of 18 amino acids. Looked up from germline, CDR1 is MNHEY and CDR2 is SVGAGI. Here the CDR3 reads CASSYGRGSHSGANVLTF.

The J gene is TRBJ2-5, the V gene TRBV5-1; the D call of TRBD1 rests on TCRdb alone, since no DNA is present to check it. Per germline, CDR1 SGHRS and CDR2 YFSETQ. CDR3 length: 15 residues. The chain's CDR3 is CASNPGGLVRETQYF.

The CDR3 loop reads CASSQEVGRGNSPLHF. The gene calls are TRBV3-1 and TRBJ1-6; TCRdb outputs TRBD1, but without DNA this stays unchecked. Germline CDR1 and CDR2: LGHDT and YNNKEL (reference sequence). The CDR3 sequence is 16 residues long.

This chain connects TRBV5-4 to TRBJ1-1. This CDR3 comprises 13 residues. Germline CDR1 and CDR2: SGHNT and YYREEE (reference sequence). The CDR3 sequence is CASSFGSNTEAFF.

The chain recombines TRBV28 with TRBJ2-7. CDR1 and CDR2 (germline): MDHEN, SYDVKM. There are 19 residues in the CDR3. The CDR3 region is CASSLWAFRLPRSSYEQYF.

The chain is built from TRBV24-1 and TRBJ2-3. The CDR3 contains 14 residues. The germline gives CDR1 KGHDR, CDR2 SFDVKD. The chain's CDR3 is CATSGVLDTDTQYF.

The V call is TRBV7-9, the J call TRBJ2-2; TCRdb indicates TRBD2, and absent DNA this call remains unverified. The CDR3 has 13 residues. CDR1 is SEHNR, CDR2 FQNEAQ, per germline (reference sequence). CDR3 sequence reads: CASSESGSGELFF.

CDR3: CASTSRRQGALYEQYF. J is TRBJ2-7 and V is TRBV28; TCRdb proposes TRBD1, but this gene call is untestable without DNA. The germline V gene has CDR1 MDHEN and CDR2 SYDVKM. This CDR3 comprises 16 residues.

The rearrangement uses TRBV5-1 and TRBJ2-1; the D call of TRBD2 rests on TCRdb alone, since no DNA is present to check it. Germline V lookup: CDR1 SGHRS, CDR2 YFSETQ. This CDR3 region has 16 residues. CDR3 protein: CASSPRAGTRVDEQFF.

The V gene is TRBV5-4, the J gene TRBJ2-4; TCRdb's D call, TRBD1, is unchecked because there is no DNA. Germline lookup yields CDR1 SGHNT and CDR2 YYREEE (reference sequence). This CDR3 has 14 residues. The CDR3 sequence: CASSLSGTGYIQYF.